The 20 T cell receptor beta chains listed next were all sequenced from one sample in a study of blood T cells in healthy people across ages (dated by TCRdb to about 2015). Library preparation was by 5' RACE. Reads for this sample came from an Illumina HiSeq 2500. The second PCR ran for about 6 to 11 cycles and used a J-beta primer mix along with a sample-barcoded 5' primer. TCRdb's own reprocessing of the public reads used fastp at Q25 and MiXCR and kept productive beta chains. Entries that share a CDR3 protein sequence are merged under the most common genes and DNA. Within this sample are 850,000 to 1,100,000 distinct CDR3 sequences, with about two fifths of them counted one time only. The biggest ten clones account for 13% of the sample. Sequencing was performed on blood. Source of these receptors: a man between 18 and 35 years old in good health.

There are many counts of this clonotype. The CDR3 spells CATSEGSVTYGYTF. CDR3 in DNA: TGTGCCACCAGCGAGGGGTCTGTGACCTATGGCTACACCTTC. The chain is built from TRBV15 and TRBJ1-2; the D gene is possibly TRBD1 (5 bases). This CDR3 has 14 amino acids. Germline V lookup: CDR1 LNHNV, CDR2 YYDKDF (reference sequence). Trimming shortened V by 5 bases and J by 4 bases, and 14 bases separated the two germline ends.

This clonotype was seen a handful of times. This chain uses TRBV20-1 with TRBJ1-4; a possible D gene is TRBD1 (5 bases). Germline V lookup: CDR1 DFQATT, CDR2 SNEGSKA (reference sequence). V lost 5 bases, J lost 0 bases, and 13 bases lay in between. This CDR3 spans 15 amino acids. CDR3: CSAGGNLATNEKLFF. The CDR3 DNA follows: TGCAGTGCTGGGGGGAATCTTGCAACTAATGAAAAACTGTTTTTT.

Only one count was recorded for this clonotype. This may stem from a read error, because a much larger clone lies one nucleotide away. The CDR3 sequence is CASSLEDRGLDGYTF. CDR3 nucleotide sequence: TGCGCCAGCAGCCTAGAGGACAGGGGGCTGGATGGCTACACCTTC. The chain couples TRBV4-3 to TRBJ1-2; 11 bases align to TRBD1. The CDR3 totals 15 residues. With V trimmed by 4 bases and J by 6 bases, 7 bases remained unmatched. CDR1 LGHNA and CDR2 YSLEER come from the germline V gene.

The rearrangement links TRBV9 to TRBJ2-3, with 7 positions matching TRBD2. Germline V gene sequence: CDR1 SGDLS, CDR2 YYNGEE. The J segment lost 5 bases and the V segment lost 1 base, leaving 4 bases of the junction unmatched. This CDR3 is 14 amino acids long. For the CDR3, the DNA is TGTGCCAGCAGCGTAAAGGGACTAAAAGATACGCAGTATTTT. Its translation is CASSVKGLKDTQYF.

This chain joins TRBV7-2 and TRBJ1-2, with D perhaps matching TRBD1 (5 bases). Trimming stripped 5 bases from V and 4 bases from J, with 17 bases between. The CDR3 length is 15 residues. The germline V gene has CDR1 SGHTA and CDR2 FQGNSA. CDR3 region: CASSPTQGVRYGYTF. The CDR3 DNA reads as TGTGCCAGCAGCCCTACTCAGGGTGTTCGCTATGGCTACACCTTC.

The chain uses TRBV28 and TRBJ1-4; 7 bases match TRBD1. Germline CDR1 MDHEN, CDR2 SYDVKM. The CDR3 is 14 amino acids. V shed 7 bases and J 1 base; nucleotides not matched to a gene: 3. The CDR3 region is CASNWDRTNEKLFF. In DNA form, the CDR3 reads TGTGCCAGCAATTGGGACAGAACTAATGAAAAACTGTTTTTT.

The chain employs TRBV10-3 and TRBJ1-2; D uncertain. V shed 7 bases and J shed 4 bases, with 16 bases lying between them. This CDR3 comprises 14 residues. Germline CDR1 ENHRY, CDR2 SYGVKD. In DNA form, the CDR3 reads TGTGCCATCACCAAGGACTGGGCGGGCTATGGCTACACCTTC. Its translation: CAITKDWAGYGYTF.

V gene TRBV11-2 combines with J gene TRBJ2-7; weak D call: TRBD2 (6 bases). Trimming cost V 1 base and J 0 bases, with 10 bases left between them. This CDR3 is 15 amino acids long. Germline CDR1 SGHAT, CDR2 FQNNGV. The CDR3 loop is CASSLGRAASYEQYF. CDR3 nucleotides: TGTGCCAGCAGCTTAGGGAGGGCCGCCTCCTACGAGCAGTACTTC.

This clonotype was observed a few times. This sequence joins TRBV6-1 and TRBJ2-1; no clear D gene. Germline CDR1 reads MNHNS; CDR2 reads SASEGT. The CDR3 is made up of 12 amino acids. The V end lost 1 base, the J end lost 7 bases, and 5 bases lay between the germline ends. The CDR3 region has the DNA TGTGCCAGCAGTGAAGTCCGAAATGAGCAGTTCTTC. Its protein is CASSEVRNEQFF.

This chain uses TRBV6-2 or TRBV6-3 with TRBJ1-1; TRBD1 is a possible D gene (6 bases). V gave up 2 bases and J gave up 0 bases, with 13 bases separating them. This CDR3 is built from 16 residues. Germline V gives CDR1 MNHEY, CDR2 SVGEGT. The CDR3 is CASSYQRQALNTEAFF. Here the CDR3 DNA reads TGTGCCAGCAGTTACCAAAGACAGGCCCTGAACACTGAAGCTTTCTTT.

This clonotype has only a few counts. The J gene is TRBJ2-3, the V gene TRBV29-1, with D unresolved. This CDR3 has 16 amino acids. Germline V gene sequence: CDR1 SQVTM, CDR2 ANQGSEA. V was clipped by 4 bases and J by 0 bases, with 17 bases between them. CDR3 sequence reads: CSVVLVALSSTDTQYF. CDR3 DNA: TGCAGCGTTGTCCTTGTCGCTCTGTCTAGCACAGATACGCAGTATTTT.

This chain joins TRBV20-1 and TRBJ2-1; 11 nucleotides agree with TRBD2. Germline V lookup: CDR1 DFQATT, CDR2 SNEGSKA (reference sequence). The V segment lost 0 bases and the J segment 10 bases; nucleotides outside the gene matches: 11. The CDR3 runs to 16 residues. The CDR3 spells CSARDLLAGAAREQFF. The CDR3 nucleotides read TGCAGTGCTAGAGACCTACTAGCGGGAGCAGCCCGGGAGCAGTTCTTC.

This clonotype has a handful of counts. V and J are TRBV6-5 and TRBJ2-1, with D possibly matching TRBD1 (5 bases). Germline V gene data show CDR1 as MNHEY and CDR2 as SVGAGI. V shed 2 bases and J shed 9 bases, with 14 bases lying between them. The CDR3 is 14 residues long. The CDR3 is CASSYLGQGVEQFF. The DNA for the CDR3 is TGTGCCAGCAGTTACCTGGGGCAGGGTGTTGAGCAGTTCTTC.

This clonotype showed up just a few times. The chain carries TRBV12-3 or TRBV12-4 and TRBJ1-2, with a weak D call TRBD1 (6 bases). V was clipped by 5 bases and J by 7 bases, with 20 bases between them. The CDR3 length is 15 residues. CDR3: CASSPDRLGNGGYTF. Written as DNA, the CDR3 is TGTGCCAGCAGTCCAGACAGGCTGGGGAATGGTGGCTACACCTTC.

The chain uses TRBV7-2 and TRBJ1-1; TRBD1 matches at 7 bases. CDR1 and CDR2 (germline): SGHTA, FQGNSA. The length of the CDR3 is 15 residues. V was pared by 1 base and J by 6 bases, with 8 bases of the junction left unmatched. The CDR3 reads CASSLGRGRKAEAFF. The CDR3 DNA sequence: TGTGCCAGCAGCTTAGGGAGGGGGCGGAAAGCTGAAGCTTTCTTT.

This chain links TRBV7-3 with TRBJ2-3; D is uncertain. Trimming shortened V by 5 bases and J by 2 bases, and 14 bases separated the two germline ends. CDR1 SGHTA and CDR2 FQGTGA come from the germline V gene. This CDR3 has 15 amino acids. The CDR3 loop is CASSPGSVSTDTQYF. In DNA form, the CDR3 reads TGTGCCAGCAGCCCCGGCTCCGTATCCACAGATACGCAGTATTTT.

The chain links TRBV5-4 to TRBJ2-1; 7 nucleotides align to TRBD1. The junction had 7 bases not matched to a gene; V was cut back by 3 bases and J by 4 bases. Germline values: CDR1 SGHNT, CDR2 YYREEE (reference sequence). The CDR3 spans 15 residues. CDR3 sequence reads: CASSSLQGEYNEQFF. In DNA form, the CDR3 reads TGTGCCAGCAGCTCCCTCCAGGGGGAATACAATGAGCAGTTCTTC.

The chain couples TRBV20-1 to TRBJ1-2; 7 bases fit TRBD1. This CDR3 region has 16 residues. The ends lost 6 bases at V and 12 bases at J; junction bases unmatched: 25. Germline loops: CDR1 DFQATT, CDR2 SNEGSKA (reference sequence). This chain's CDR3 is CSAPRGPGQPSRSHTF. The CDR3 bases are TGCAGTGCCCCCCGCGGGCCGGGACAGCCTTCTCGGAGCCACACCTTC.

This clonotype was observed a handful of times. This chain joins TRBV20-1 and TRBJ2-1, with 7 positions matching TRBD2. In germline, CDR1 is DFQATT, CDR2 SNEGSKA (reference sequence). Unmatched junction bases numbered 6, after V lost 6 bases and J lost 1 base. CDR3 length: 14 residues. DNA for the CDR3: TGCAGTGCGAAGGGGAGGGAGTCCTACAATGAGCAGTTCTTC. Protein: CSAKGRESYNEQFF.

About this clonotype: At one boundary the junction diverges from the germline segment, which might be a read error. The rearrangement uses TRBV2 and TRBJ2-7; D ambiguous. CDR1 SNHLY and CDR2 FYNNEI come from the germline V gene. CDR3 length: 14 amino acids. The chain's CDR3 is CASSEVNRYYEQYF. As DNA, the CDR3 is TGTGCCAGCAGCGAAGTCAACCGGTACTACGAGCAGTACTTC.